This T cell receptor (beta chain) was identified in a study of blood T cell repertoires in COVID-19. Study in general: PBMCs, B-cell-depleted T cells, or T cells provided the cDNA or gDNA that made up the material.

Authors' analysis steps: Amplification from reference gene primers served as the basis for estimated nucleated cell counts. Clones were sequenced by immunoSEQ multiplex PCR, and TCRdb holds only the in-frame ones, with some missing. From that table come the V and J calls and clone size; the DNA was used to work out D and trimming. The data hold around 57,000 clones, with around 76% observed a single time. The CDR3 sequence is 19 residues long. The V gene's germline CDR1 is MNHEY and CDR2 SVGEGT. The ends were cut back, 0 bases at V and 1 base at J, with 19 bases in the middle. The TCR comes from a woman aged 55-69 years with acute or convalescent COVID-19. The rearrangement links TRBV6-2 or TRBV6-3 to TRBJ1-5, with D possibly being TRBD1 (6 bases). The material sequenced was peripheral blood. CDR3 region: CASSYSLFGGLGSNQPQHF. DNA for the CDR3: TGTGCCAGCAGTTACTCCCTCTTCGGGGGGCTGGGGAGCAATCAGCCCCAGCATTTT.